A single sample gave rise to the 21 T cell receptor beta chains below, sequenced in a study of chemoradiotherapy in HPV16-positive cancers. The table came from immunoSEQ multiplex PCR; TCRdb's copy has only in-frame clones and leaves some out. This sample has about 14,000 clones, with 65% to 75% found just once. This sample was gathered from a patient who underwent chemoradiotherapy. The receptors were sampled from a human donor with HPV-associated anogenital cancer.

This clone showed up just once. The V and J genes are TRBV21-1 and TRBJ2-1; TRBD2, the table's D call, lacks a check against the DNA. TRBV21-1 is classified as a pseudogene. The length of the CDR3 is 16 residues. Written as DNA, the CDR3 is TGTGCCAGCAGCCACCTCGACGGGGGGGAGGACAATGAGCAGTTCTTC. This encodes CASSHLDGGEDNEQFF.

This clone has only a few counts. The chain has TRBV18 and TRBJ1-2; no reliable D call. Germline V gene data show CDR1 as KGHSH and CDR2 as LQKENI. This CDR3 contains 12 residues. The germline V and J ends were trimmed by 7 bases and 10 bases, with 16 bases remaining between them. The CDR3 region is CASFTGGPPYTF. Here the CDR3 DNA reads TGTGCCAGCTTCACGGGCGGTCCACCCTACACCTTC. The full variable domain, its missing parts supplied by reference TRBV18 and TRBJ1-2, is NAGVMQNPRHLVRRRGQEARLRCSPMKGHSHVYWYRQLPEEGLKFMVYLQKENIIDESGMPKERFSAEFPKEGPSILRIQQVVRGDSAAYFCASFTGGPPYTFGSGTRLTVV.

The CDR3 nucleotides read TGTGCCAGCGGCCTATCCAATCAGCCCCAGCATTTT. This sequence encodes CASGLSNQPQHF. The genes are TRBV2 and TRBJ1-5; D ambiguous. V was pared by 8 bases and J by 3 bases, with 8 bases between. Germline V gene data show CDR1 as SNHLY and CDR2 as FYNNEI. The CDR3 spans 12 residues.

V and J are TRBV30 and TRBJ1-4; TRBD1 is a possible D gene (5 bases). Germline CDR1 and CDR2: GTSNPN and SVGIG (reference sequence). The CDR3 consists of 14 residues. Trimming cost V 2 bases and J 5 bases, with 12 bases left between them. The CDR3 DNA reads as TGTGCCTGGAGTCCCGACAGTTTAAATGAAAAACTGTTTTTT. Its protein product is CAWSPDSLNEKLFF.

This clone was seen only once. The V and J genes are TRBV5-1 and TRBJ2-3, with 11 bases lining up with TRBD2. V lost 2 bases, J lost 3 bases, and 2 bases stayed unmatched. The germline V gene encodes CDR1 SGHRS and CDR2 YFSETQ. This CDR3 region has 15 residues. This CDR3 reads CASSFIAGGTDTQYF. The CDR3 DNA reads TGCGCCAGCAGCTTTATAGCGGGAGGGACAGATACGCAGTATTTT.

This chain connects TRBV5-1 to TRBJ1-1; D is ambiguous. V was clipped by 1 base and J by 1 base, with 8 bases between them. The germline CDR1 and CDR2 sequences are SGHRS and YFSETQ. The CDR3 length is 14 residues. This chain's CDR3 is CASSLSWQNTEAFF. CDR3 bases: TGCGCCAGCAGCTTGAGTTGGCAGAACACTGAAGCTTTCTTT.

The V and J genes are TRBV13 and TRBJ2-5, with D hard to call. This CDR3 is built from 13 residues. Germline-derived CDR1 and CDR2 are PRHDT and FYEKMQ (reference sequence). V lost 6 bases, J lost 5 bases, and 13 bases lay in between. CDR3 residues: CASSSNYGETQYF. CDR3 coding DNA: TGTGCCAGCAGTTCCAACTATGGGGAGACCCAGTACTTC.

There are a few counts of this clone. The V gene is TRBV7-6, the J gene TRBJ2-2; D is undetermined. CDR3 length equals 15 residues. Germline CDR1 SGHVS, CDR2 FNYEAQ. The ends were cut back, 3 bases at V and 4 bases at J, with 12 bases in the middle. This CDR3 reads CASSLWVGVTGELFF. As DNA, the CDR3 is TGTGCCAGCAGCTTGTGGGTTGGGGTCACCGGGGAGCTGTTTTTT.

This clone was seen a handful of times. The chain carries TRBV6-5 and TRBJ2-2; 8 positions agree with TRBD2. Germline V gene data show CDR1 as MNHEY and CDR2 as SVGAGI. The CDR3 is made up of 14 amino acids. Germline trimming cut 5 bases from V and 4 bases from J; bases unmatched to any gene: 3. The CDR3 nucleotides are TGTGCCAGCAGTCCCGGGACTAGCACCGGGGAGCTGTTTTTT. It yields the protein CASSPGTSTGELFF.

The rearrangement joins TRBV7-9 to TRBJ2-7, with 12 bases that match TRBD2. The CDR3 is made up of 16 amino acids. Germline-derived CDR1 and CDR2 are SEHNR and FQNEAQ (reference sequence). V lost 1 base to trimming and J lost 4 bases; unmatched junction nucleotides: 5. CDR3 residues: CASSLDETSGSYEQYF. CDR3 coding DNA: TGTGCCAGCAGCTTAGACGAGACTAGCGGGAGTTACGAGCAGTACTTC.

The V gene is TRBV7-9, the J gene TRBJ2-5; 8 bases are shared with TRBD2. Losses at the gene ends were 11 bases for V and 5 bases for J; bases not matched to a gene: 19. Germline-derived CDR1 and CDR2 are SEHNR and FQNEAQ (reference sequence). This CDR3 spans 16 amino acids. The CDR3 is CAVIFKGREVEETQYF. CDR3 DNA sequence: TGTGCCGTGATATTTAAGGGGCGGGAGGTGGAGGAGACCCAGTACTTC.

The chain employs TRBV6-5 and TRBJ2-5; D is possibly TRBD1 or TRBD2 (5 bases each). TRBJ2-7 explains the end of the DNA better; the J call may be wrong. The germline CDR1 and CDR2 sequences are MNHEY and SVGAGI. This CDR3 is 13 amino acids long. CDR3 loop: CASSRGAHAEQYF. The CDR3 DNA reads TGTGCCAGCAGTAGGGGAGCACATGCCGAGCAGTACTTC.

Here the CDR3 DNA reads TGTGCCAGCAGTTACGATAAGAGACAAAATTGGGGCTACACCTTC. It is translated as CASSYDKRQNWGYTF. The rearrangement uses TRBV6-5 and TRBJ1-2; D unresolved. This CDR3 spans 15 amino acids. V lost 2 bases and J lost 8, with 18 bases in between. CDR1 is MNHEY and CDR2 is SVGAGI in the germline V gene.

This clone was picked up one time. The V and J genes are TRBV10-3 and TRBJ2-1, with 13 bases that match TRBD2. The germline gives CDR1 ENHRY, CDR2 SYGVKD. The length of the CDR3 is 16 residues. Losses at the gene ends were 7 bases for V and 7 bases for J; bases not matched to a gene: 10. This CDR3 reads CAIKGTSGRAGNEQFF. The CDR3 DNA is TGTGCCATCAAGGGAACTAGCGGGAGGGCCGGAAATGAGCAGTTCTTC.

The V and J genes are TRBV7-3 and TRBJ1-3; 8 bases are a match to TRBD1. Losses at the gene ends were 5 bases for V and 4 bases for J; bases not matched to a gene: 10. This CDR3 contains 16 residues. Germline V lookup: CDR1 SGHTA, CDR2 FQGTGA. The CDR3 nucleotides are TGTGCCAGCAGCCGAAACCAGGGGGCGGGAGGAAACACCATATATTTT. This encodes CASSRNQGAGGNTIYF. The full variable domain, with the rest looked up from reference TRBV7-3 and TRBJ1-3, is GAGVSQTPSNKVTEKGKYVELRCDPISGHTALYWYRQSLGQGPEFLIYFQGTGAADDSGLPNDRFFAVRPEGSVSTLKIQRTERGDSAVYLCASSRNQGAGGNTIYFGEGSWLTVV.

V usage is TRBV6-5 and J usage is TRBJ2-2, with 7 bases matching TRBD2. V lost 5 bases and J lost 7; bases outside the gene matches: 1. Germline-derived CDR1 and CDR2 are MNHEY and SVGAGI. The CDR3 is 12 residues long. The CDR3 region has the DNA TGTGCCAGCAGTGGGGGGGTCGGGGAGCTGTTTTTT. It translates to CASSGGVGELFF.

The chain combines TRBV5-1 with TRBJ2-1; D is unresolved. The ends were cut back, 7 bases at V and 9 bases at J, with 17 bases in the middle. The germline V gene has CDR1 SGHRS and CDR2 YFSETQ. The CDR3 has 13 amino acids. The CDR3 is CASCGERLFEQFF. The CDR3 DNA follows: TGCGCCAGCTGCGGAGAACGGCTTTTTGAGCAGTTCTTC.

V and J are TRBV19 and TRBJ2-1, with 9 bases fitting TRBD2. The length of the CDR3 is 17 residues. Germline V gene lookup returns CDR1 LNHDA and CDR2 SQIVND (reference sequence). V gave up 2 bases and J gave up 9 bases; unmatched junction bases: 14. CDR3 in amino acids: CASSIRLAVSWFGEQFF. Here the CDR3 DNA reads TGTGCCAGTAGTATAAGACTAGCGGTTAGCTGGTTTGGTGAGCAGTTCTTC.

This clone was seen a handful of times. The chain couples TRBV27 to TRBJ1-2; maybe TRBD1 (6 bases). The CDR3 has 13 residues. Trimming left V 2 bases short and J 6 bases short, with 10 bases between. Germline loops: CDR1 MNHEY, CDR2 SMNVEV (reference sequence). CDR3 sequence (DNA): TGTGCCAGCAGTTTACAGGGGCTGAATGGCTACACCTTC. Its translation is CASSLQGLNGYTF.

The V gene is TRBV7-9, the J gene TRBJ1-3, with a possible D match to TRBD1 (6 bases). There are 12 residues in the CDR3. CDR1 and CDR2 from the germline V gene are SEHNR and FQNEAQ (reference sequence). The germline V and J ends were trimmed by 11 bases and 4 bases, with 12 bases remaining between them. CDR3 nucleotide sequence: TGTGCCTTGGGGGCGAGGGGAAACACCATATATTTT. Protein sequence: CALGARGNTIYF.

V usage is TRBV5-1 and J usage is TRBJ2-3; weak D call: TRBD2 (6 bases). V lost 5 bases, J lost 3 bases, and 13 bases lay in between. Germline V gene lookup returns CDR1 SGHRS and CDR2 YFSETQ. This CDR3 contains 14 residues. In DNA form, the CDR3 reads TGCGCCAGCAGTGGGGGGAGTGATACAGATACGCAGTATTTT. Encoded protein: CASSGGSDTDTQYF. Looking up the rest from reference TRBV5-1 and TRBJ2-3 gives the full variable domain: KAGVTQTPRYLIKTRGQQVTLSCSPISGHRSVSWYQQTPGQGLQFLFEYFSETQRNKGNFPGRFSGRQFSNSRSEMNVSTLELGDSALYLCASSGGSDTDTQYFGPGTRLTVL.